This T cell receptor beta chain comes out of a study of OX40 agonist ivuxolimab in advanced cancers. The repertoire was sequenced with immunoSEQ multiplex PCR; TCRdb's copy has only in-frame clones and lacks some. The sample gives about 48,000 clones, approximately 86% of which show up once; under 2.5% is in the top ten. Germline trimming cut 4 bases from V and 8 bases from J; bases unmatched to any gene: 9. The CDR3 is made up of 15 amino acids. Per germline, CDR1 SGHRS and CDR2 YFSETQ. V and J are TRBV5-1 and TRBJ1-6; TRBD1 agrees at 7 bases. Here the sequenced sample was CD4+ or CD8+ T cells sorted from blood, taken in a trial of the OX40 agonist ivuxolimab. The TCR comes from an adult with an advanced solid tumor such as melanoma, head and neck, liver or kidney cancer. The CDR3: CASSPRTGDDSPLHF. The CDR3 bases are TGCGCCAGCAGCCCGCGGACAGGAGACGATTCACCCCTCCACTTT.